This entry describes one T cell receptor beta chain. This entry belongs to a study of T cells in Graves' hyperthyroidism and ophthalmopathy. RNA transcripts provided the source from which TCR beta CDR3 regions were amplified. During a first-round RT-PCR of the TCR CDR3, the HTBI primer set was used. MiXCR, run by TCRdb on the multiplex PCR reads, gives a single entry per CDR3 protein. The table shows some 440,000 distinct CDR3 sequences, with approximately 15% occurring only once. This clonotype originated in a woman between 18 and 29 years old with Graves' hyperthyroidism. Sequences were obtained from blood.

CDR3 region: CASSYWTGGTDTQYF. CDR3 in DNA: TGCGCCAGCAGCTACTGGACAGGGGGAACAGATACGCAGTATTTT. The V and J genes are TRBV5-1 and TRBJ2-3; the match to TRBD1 covers 10 bases. Germline CDR1 reads SGHRS; CDR2 reads YFSETQ. This CDR3 has 15 amino acids. Trimming at V came to 3 bases and at J to 3 bases, leaving 4 bases not matched to a gene. Supplemented by reference TRBV5-1 and TRBJ2-3, the full variable domain reads KAGVTQTPRYLIKTRGQQVTLSCSPISGHRSVSWYQQTPGQGLQFLFEYFSETQRNKGNFPGRFSGRQFSNSRSEMNVSTLELGDSALYLCASSYWTGGTDTQYFGPGTRLTVL.